This T cell receptor (beta chain) was captured in a study of identical twins. This clonotype was observed many times. The antigen is undetermined. This CDR3 has 15 residues. Unmatched junction bases numbered 3, after V lost 0 bases and J lost 6 bases. Germline assignment: CDR1 MNHEY and CDR2 SVGAGI. Study results and caveats: Beta clonotypes that were abundant in cord blood contained fewer insertions, a pattern absent from memory repertoires.

Template switching supplied a universal primer site; unique molecular identifiers were carried on the cDNA. One entry per CDR3 protein results from TCRdb running MiXCR on the 5' RACE reads. The sample lists hundreds of thousands of distinct CDR3 sequences; 8.5% to 9% were seen once. Donors were all healthy Caucasians. This sample was also put to use in a study of yellow fever vaccine responses in identical twins.

Sequencing used PBMCs. This TCR was sampled from a woman between 18 and 29 years old in good health. The rearrangement joins TRBV6-5 to TRBJ2-7, with 12 bases that match TRBD2. CDR3 coding DNA: TGTGCCAGCAGTTACTCGAAGACTAGCGGGAGCGAGCAGTACTTC. Amino acids: CASSYSKTSGSEQYF.